The rows below give T cell receptor beta chains drawn from one sample of a study of T cell changes during pregnancy in multiple sclerosis. Libraries were prepared by immunoSEQ multiplex PCR; TCRdb keeps only in-frame clonotypes and omits some of them. The data contain tens of thousands of clones, roughly nine tenths of them singletons. This specimen consisted of peripheral blood, obtained in the second trimester of pregnancy. Receptor source: a female donor with multiple sclerosis, enrolled in a pregnancy study. CDR3s include the opening cysteine and the closing phenylalanine or tryptophan. D genes are given only for firm matches. Size is omitted from some rows. Given values are once, few, many or a class for expanded clones.

clone_size | d_call | j_call | v_call | cdr3_nt | cdr3_aa
- | TRBD1 | TRBJ2-3 | TRBV12-5 | TGTGCTAGTGCCTTGACAGGGGGTACCACAGATACGCAGTATTTT | CASALTGGTTDTQYF
few | - | TRBJ1-2 | TRBV19 | TGTGCCAGTCCGAGGGGGGGAAATACCTTC | CASPRGGNTF
few | TRBD2 | TRBJ2-1 | TRBV7-3 | TGTGCCAGCAGCTGGGGACTAGCGGGGAGTGAGCAGTTCTTC | CASSWGLAGSEQFF
- | - | TRBJ2-7 | TRBV7-2 | TGTGCCAGCAGCGTTGGGGGGAGCTCCTACGAGCAGTACTTC | CASSVGGSSYEQYF
- | TRBD2 | TRBJ2-2 | TRBV7-3 | TGTGCCAGCAGCTTATATATTCGAACTAGCGGGGCCGGGGAGCTGTTTTTT | CASSLYIRTSGAGELFF
- | TRBD1 | TRBJ1-1 | TRBV29-1 | TGCAGCGTTACTCAAGGGGGCCAAGCTTTCTTT | CSVTQGGQAFF
- | TRBD2 | TRBJ2-7 | TRBV18 | TGTGCCAGCTCTTCCGCAGCGGGGTACGAGCAGTACTTC | CASSSAAGYEQYF
once | - | TRBJ1-1 | TRBV15 | TGTGCCACCAGCAGAGATAGGCAGGGTGGTTGGGCTGAAGCTTTCTTT | CATSRDRQGGWAEAFF
- | TRBD1 | TRBJ2-1 | TRBV14 | TGTGCCAGCAGCGCCAACAGGGGGATCTACAATGAGCAGTTCTTC | CASSANRGIYNEQFF
- | - | TRBJ1-2 | TRBV7-6 | TGTGCCAGCAGCCCGGGGCTTGTGGCTGGGGGCCGGGAATATGGCTACACCTTC | CASSPGLVAGGREYGYTF
- | TRBD1 | TRBJ1-2 | TRBV5-4 | TGTGCCAGCGCCGGGACAGGGGGCGGGGGTGGCTACACCTTC | CASAGTGGGGGYTF
- | - | TRBJ1-2 | TRBV5-1 | TGCGCCAGCAGCTTCGACGGGACTAACTATGGCTACACCTTC | CASSFDGTNYGYTF
- | TRBD1 | TRBJ2-7 | TRBV7-8 | TGTGCCAGCAGCTTGGTGGACAGGGTCCACGAGCAGTACTTC | CASSLVDRVHEQYF
- | TRBD1 | TRBJ2-5 | TRBV15 | TGTGCCACCAGCAAGCGACAGGGAGAGACCCAGTACTTC | CATSKRQGETQYF
- | TRBD1 | TRBJ1-4 | TRBV5-4 | TGTGCCAGCAGCTTGAAGTCGACAGGGCCAGAAAAACTGTTTTTT | CASSLKSTGPEKLFF
- | - | TRBJ2-1 | TRBV7-2 | TGTGCCAGCAGCTTAGCCACCGAGGGGGGGCGGAATGAGCAGTTCTTC | CASSLATEGGRNEQFF
- | - | TRBJ2-5 | TRBV2 | TGTGCCAGCAGTGGTCGGTGGCAAGAGACCCAGTACTTC | CASSGRWQETQYF
- | TRBD2 | TRBJ2-5 | TRBV7-8 | TGTGCCAGCAGCTTATCCCTAGCGGGGTTTGAGACCCAGTACTTC | CASSLSLAGFETQYF
- | - | TRBJ1-1 | TRBV29-1 | TGCAGCACCCCGAACCCCGGCAGGGGAAGATCGAACACTGAAGCTTTCTTT | CSTPNPGRGRSNTEAFF
- | TRBD2 | TRBJ2-2 | TRBV11-2 | TGTGCCAGCAGCATTAGACTAGCAGGTTGGGCCGGGGAGCTGTTTTTT | CASSIRLAGWAGELFF
once | TRBD2 | TRBJ2-3 | TRBV7-6 | TGTGCCAGCAGCCCTCGGACTAGCGGGGGTTACACAGATACGCAGTATTTT | CASSPRTSGGYTDTQYF
- | - | TRBJ1-1 | TRBV12-2 | TGTGCAAGTCGCTTAGCGGCAGGGGGAACTTCCGAAGCTTTCTTT | CASRLAAGGTSEAFF
- | - | TRBJ1-1 | TRBV7-9 | TGTGCCAGCAGCTTACGACAGGCGAACACTGAAGCTTTCTTT | CASSLRQANTEAFF
few | TRBD2 | TRBJ2-5 | TRBV7-8 | TGTGCCAGCAGCTTTGGGCTTTCACTAGCGGGGGGAGAGACCCAGTACTTC | CASSFGLSLAGGETQYF
- | TRBD1 | TRBJ1-5 | TRBV5-3 | TGTGCCAGAAGCTTGAAGGGGGCGCAGAATCAGCCCCAGCATTTT | CARSLKGAQNQPQHF
once | TRBD1 | TRBJ2-7 | TRBV5-6 | TGTGCCAGCAGGGAGATGGGACAGACCTACGAGCAGTACTTC | CASREMGQTYEQYF
once | - | TRBJ2-7 | TRBV9 | TGTGCCAGCAGCGTCTCGACCGGAGGCTCCTACGAGCAGTACTTC | CASSVSTGGSYEQYF
- | - | TRBJ2-5 | TRBV15 | TGTGCCACCAGCAGAGGGGTCCAGGGGGGAGAGACCCAGTACTTC | CATSRGVQGGETQYF
- | TRBD2 | TRBJ2-3 | TRBV7-2 | TGTGCCAGCAGCTCCTCCCGGGGGGGCACAGATACGCAGTATTTT | CASSSSRGGTDTQYF
- | - | TRBJ1-1 | TRBV18 | TGTGCCAGCTCACCCGGGTTGAACACTGAAGCTTTCTTT | CASSPGLNTEAFF
- | - | TRBJ1-1 | TRBV9 | TGTGCCAGCAGCGCCTTGCCCGGTTCTGAAGCTTTCTTT | CASSALPGSEAFF
- | - | TRBJ2-7 | TRBV4-3 | TGCGCCAGCAGCCTCGCCTTCAGGACAGTTAATTCCTACGAGCAGTACTTC | CASSLAFRTVNSYEQYF
- | - | TRBJ2-1 | TRBV7-2 | TGTGCCAGCAGCTTTGAGGCCCGCGAGCAGTTCTTC | CASSFEAREQFF
- | - | TRBJ1-6 | TRBV18 | TGTGCCAGCTCACCGATACAGGGAGGGGATTCACCCCTCCACTTT | CASSPIQGGDSPLHF
- | - | TRBJ2-7 | TRBV11-1 | TGTGCCAGCAGCTTAAGATCTGGCAGGGCCGCTTCTGAGCAGTACTTC | CASSLRSGRAASEQYF
- | - | TRBJ1-4 | TRBV6-5 | TGTGCCAGCAGTTACCTACTGACAAACCGTCCCTTAAAACTGTTTTTT | CASSYLLTNRPLKLFF
- | TRBD1 | TRBJ2-2 | TRBV6-6 | TGTGCCAGCAGTAGGGACAGGGTGACCGGGGAGCTGTTTTTT | CASSRDRVTGELFF
- | TRBD1 | TRBJ2-1 | TRBV5-4 | TGTGCCAGCAGCTCCCGGGGACAGAAGTTCTTC | CASSSRGQKFF
- | TRBD1 | TRBJ2-2 | TRBV7-2 | TGTGCCAGCAGCGTTAGGACAGGCACCGGGGAGCTGTTTTTT | CASSVRTGTGELFF
- | - | TRBJ2-1 | TRBV9 | TGTGCCAGCAGCCCACTGGCAGGCAACAATGAGCAGTTCTTC | CASSPLAGNNEQFF
- | - | TRBJ1-1 | TRBV10-3 | TGTGCCATCAAGGAGCGGGGGCCGGACACTGAAGCTTTCTTT | CAIKERGPDTEAFF
- | - | TRBJ1-1 | TRBV9 | TGTGCCAGCAGCGGTCCCCAGGGTTTGAACACTGAAGCTTTCTTT | CASSGPQGLNTEAFF
- | - | TRBJ2-3 | TRBV4-3 | TGCGCCAGCAGCCAAGAAAACAGGGTAGTCACAGATACGCAGTATTTT | CASSQENRVVTDTQYF
- | TRBD1 | TRBJ1-2 | TRBV10-3 | TGTGCCATCAGGAACTTTTTCCGGGACAGAGATGGCTACACCTTC | CAIRNFFRDRDGYTF
- | - | TRBJ1-1 | TRBV7-7 | TGTGCCAGCAGCTTGAGATCGGGCACTGAAGCTTTCTTT | CASSLRSGTEAFF
- | - | TRBJ2-2 | TRBV6-5 | TGTGCCAGCAGTTATAGCATTGGCGGGGAGCTGTTTTTT | CASSYSIGGELFF